The next 16 T cell receptor beta chains were all read from a single sample in a study of cytomegalovirus exposure and HLA in healthy donors. A multiplex PCR was run with 60 Vbeta primers and 13 Jbeta primers. The data were produced by immunoSEQ multiplex PCR, yet TCRdb's version contains in-frame clones alone and is incomplete. The sample records around 140,000 clones, roughly 80% being singletons. The sequenced sample consisted of PBMCs. The receptors shown here come from a man aged 40-55 years in good health and CMV-seronegative.

This CDR3 reads CASWPMTGNSPLHF. Written as DNA, the CDR3 is TGTGCCAGCTGGCCGATGACAGGGAACTCACCCCTCCACTTT. V and J are TRBV2 and TRBJ1-6; 7 bases align to TRBD1. Losses at the gene ends were 8 bases for V and 10 bases for J; bases not matched to a gene: 11. The CDR3 spans 14 residues. Germline V CDR1 and CDR2: SNHLY, FYNNEI.

The rearrangement uses TRBV5-4 and TRBJ1-4; 7 bases fit TRBD1. CDR1 is SGHNT and CDR2 is YYREEE in the germline V gene (reference sequence). V was pared by 5 bases and J by 6 bases, with 10 bases of the junction left unmatched. This CDR3 contains 15 residues. DNA of the CDR3: TGTGCCAGCAGGCTAGGGGGCTTGAACGATGAAAAACTGTTTTTT. This translates into CASRLGGLNDEKLFF.

This sequence joins TRBV13 and TRBJ2-1; TRBD2 matches at 11 bases. CDR1 and CDR2 from the germline V gene are PRHDT and FYEKMQ (reference sequence). The length of the CDR3 is 15 residues. Losses at the gene ends were 5 bases for V and 8 bases for J; bases not matched to a gene: 8. The CDR3 DNA reads as TGTGCCAGCAGCCCTGGGACTAGCGGCACGGATGAGCAGTTCTTC. This codes for CASSPGTSGTDEQFF.

This chain uses TRBV11-3 with TRBJ1-1; 12 nucleotides agree with TRBD1. The CDR3 has 16 amino acids. Trimming at V came to 3 bases and at J to 3 bases, leaving 5 bases not matched to a gene. In germline, CDR1 is SGHNT, CDR2 YENEEA. CDR3: CASSLGDRGLDTEAFF. In DNA form, the CDR3 reads TGTGCCAGCAGCTTGGGGGACAGGGGGCTCGACACTGAAGCTTTCTTT.

Here the CDR3 reads CASSIQDRGYGSPLHF. The CDR3 region has the DNA TGTGCCAGCAGCATTCAAGACAGGGGATACGGTTCACCCCTCCACTTT. This chain joins TRBV9 and TRBJ1-6; 8 bases agree with TRBD1. This CDR3 comprises 16 residues. Trimming cost V 4 bases and J 9 bases; bases outside gene matches: 12. Germline CDR1 SGDLS, CDR2 YYNGEE.

This clone was seen a few times. CDR3 nucleotides: TGTGCCAGCAGCTTAGGGGCCGGTGAGCAGTACTTC. This encodes CASSLGAGEQYF. The rearrangement uses TRBV11-2 and TRBJ2-7; D is undetermined. The CDR3 length is 12 residues. The germline CDR1 and CDR2 sequences are SGHAT and FQNNGV. V lost 1 base, J lost 7 bases, and 8 bases lay in between.

The chain couples TRBV6-5 to TRBJ1-5; 8 bases map to TRBD1. From germline, CDR1 is MNHEY and CDR2 SVGAGI. The CDR3 is 16 residues long. J was trimmed by 3 bases and V by 4 bases; bases with no gene match: 8. The CDR3 reads CASSSLVQGVNQPQHF. The CDR3 DNA sequence: TGTGCCAGCAGTTCCCTCGTACAGGGGGTCAATCAGCCCCAGCATTTT.

J is TRBJ2-5 and V is TRBV7-7; 11 nucleotides match TRBD2. CDR3 length: 15 residues. J lost 1 base, V lost 4 bases, and 2 bases had no gene match. Per the germline V gene, CDR1 is SSHAT and CDR2 is FNYEAQ (reference sequence). The CDR3 here is CASSSGTSGQETQYF. DNA of the CDR3: TGTGCCAGCAGCTCCGGGACTAGCGGCCAAGAGACCCAGTACTTC.

CDR3 sequence reads: CSVPAGGAEQYF. CDR3 nucleotide sequence: TGCAGCGTTCCTGCGGGAGGGGCCGAGCAGTACTTC. V gene TRBV29-1 combines with J gene TRBJ2-7, with 9 bases fitting TRBD2. V lost 5 bases, J lost 6 bases, and 5 bases stayed unmatched. CDR3 length: 12 amino acids. Germline CDR1 and CDR2: SQVTM and ANQGSEA.

In DNA form, the CDR3 reads TGTGCCAGCAGTTCGGACAGGGGTTTTGGAAACACCATATATTTT. Translating it yields CASSSDRGFGNTIYF. The chain recombines TRBV6-1 with TRBJ1-3, with 9 bases fitting TRBD1. Trimming at V came to 5 bases and at J to 3 bases, leaving 5 bases not matched to a gene. CDR3 length: 15 residues. CDR1 and CDR2 from the germline V gene are MNHNS and SASEGT.

V and J are TRBV19 and TRBJ2-5; D is uncertain. V lost 3 bases to trimming and J lost 4 bases, with 12 bases between them. The CDR3 has 14 residues. CDR1 is LNHDA and CDR2 is SQIVND in the germline V gene (reference sequence). This CDR3 reads CASSITALRETQYF. The CDR3 DNA reads as TGTGCCAGTAGTATCACAGCTCTCCGAGAGACCCAGTACTTC.

The chain employs TRBV19 and TRBJ1-6; 8 nucleotides agree with TRBD1. J lost 6 bases, V lost 5 bases, and 3 bases had no gene match. The CDR3 contains 14 residues. Looked up from germline, CDR1 is LNHDA and CDR2 is SQIVND (reference sequence). The chain's CDR3 is CASSSGTGNSPLHF. Here the CDR3 DNA reads TGTGCCAGTAGTTCCGGGACAGGTAATTCACCCCTCCACTTT.

The chain carries TRBV28 and TRBJ2-7; D not certain. This CDR3 has 14 amino acids. Trimming took off 2 bases at V and 0 bases at J, with 8 bases between the two ends. CDR1 and CDR2 (germline): MDHEN, SYDVKM. CDR3 nucleotide sequence: TGTGCCAGCAGTTTAGGTGGCAACTCCTACGAGCAGTACTTC. Translated, it gives CASSLGGNSYEQYF. Full variable domain (rest looked up from reference TRBV28 and TRBJ2-7): DVKVTQSSRYLVKRTGEKVFLECVQDMDHENMFWYRQDPGLGLRLIYFSYDVKMKEKGDIPEGYSVSREKKERFSLILESASTNQTSMYLCASSLGGNSYEQYFGPGTRLTVT.

This chain uses TRBV14 with TRBJ1-1, with 7 bases lining up with TRBD1. From germline, CDR1 is SGHDN and CDR2 FVKESK. V shed 4 bases, J shed 4 bases, and the junction held 6 bases outside the gene matches. This CDR3 spans 14 amino acids. The CDR3 loop is CASSRTGVRTEAFF. In DNA form, the CDR3 reads TGTGCCAGCAGCCGAACAGGGGTCCGCACTGAAGCTTTCTTT.

The chain couples TRBV5-1 to TRBJ2-7; D might be TRBD1 (6 bases). The CDR3 has 14 amino acids. Trimming stripped 5 bases from V and 1 base from J, with 13 bases between. Germline V gene lookup returns CDR1 SGHRS and CDR2 YFSETQ. CDR3 loop: CASRDWTESYEQYF. The CDR3 nucleotides read TGCGCCAGCAGGGACTGGACAGAATCCTACGAGCAGTACTTC.

The J gene is TRBJ1-1, the V gene TRBV14, with 8 bases that match TRBD1. The ends lost 2 bases at V and 2 bases at J; junction bases unmatched: 7. There are 16 residues in the CDR3. Germline values: CDR1 SGHDN, CDR2 FVKESK. The CDR3 bases are TGTGCCAGCAGCCAACCCGGGGGACAGGCTAACACTGAAGCTTTCTTT. The encoded protein is CASSQPGGQANTEAFF.